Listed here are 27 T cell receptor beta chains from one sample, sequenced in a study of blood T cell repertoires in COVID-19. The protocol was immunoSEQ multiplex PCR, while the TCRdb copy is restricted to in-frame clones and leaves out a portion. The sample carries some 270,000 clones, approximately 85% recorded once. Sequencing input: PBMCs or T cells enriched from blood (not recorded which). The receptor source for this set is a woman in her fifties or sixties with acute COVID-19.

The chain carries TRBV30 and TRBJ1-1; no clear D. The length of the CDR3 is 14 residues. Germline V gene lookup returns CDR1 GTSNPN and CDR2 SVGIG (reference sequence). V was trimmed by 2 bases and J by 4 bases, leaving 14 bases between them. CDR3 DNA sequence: TGTGCCTGGAGTAAACCTCAAACGCGCACTGAAGCTTTCTTT. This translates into CAWSKPQTRTEAFF.

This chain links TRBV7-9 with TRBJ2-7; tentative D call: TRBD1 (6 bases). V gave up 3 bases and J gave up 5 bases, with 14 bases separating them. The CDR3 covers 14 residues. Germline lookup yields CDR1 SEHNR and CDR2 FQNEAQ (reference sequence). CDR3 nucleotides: TGTGCCAGCAGCTTCGTCCCAGGGGACGACGAGCAGTACTTC. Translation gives CASSFVPGDDEQYF.

The CDR3 coding sequence is TGTGCCAGCAGCCGGACAGGCAACGAGCAGTACTTC. It encodes CASSRTGNEQYF. This chain connects TRBV14 to TRBJ2-7, with 7 bases fitting TRBD1. J lost 5 bases, V lost 4 bases, and 2 bases had no gene match. Looked up from germline, CDR1 is SGHDN and CDR2 is FVKESK. The CDR3 has 12 amino acids.

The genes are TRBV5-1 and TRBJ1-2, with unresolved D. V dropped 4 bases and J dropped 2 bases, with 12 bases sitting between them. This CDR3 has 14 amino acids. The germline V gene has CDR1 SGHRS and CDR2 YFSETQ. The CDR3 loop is CASSLMEFNYGYTF. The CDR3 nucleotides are TGCGCCAGCAGCCTCATGGAGTTCAACTATGGCTACACCTTC.

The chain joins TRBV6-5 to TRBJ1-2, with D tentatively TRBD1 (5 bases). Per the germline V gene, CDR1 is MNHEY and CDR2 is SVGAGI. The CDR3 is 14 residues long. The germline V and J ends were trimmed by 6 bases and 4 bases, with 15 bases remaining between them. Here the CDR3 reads CASSGDRLLYGYTF. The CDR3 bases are TGTGCCAGCAGCGGCGACAGATTGCTCTATGGCTACACCTTC.

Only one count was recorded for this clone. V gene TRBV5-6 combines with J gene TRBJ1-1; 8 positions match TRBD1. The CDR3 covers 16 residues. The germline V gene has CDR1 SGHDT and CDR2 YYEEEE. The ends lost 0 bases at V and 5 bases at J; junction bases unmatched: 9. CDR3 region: CASSLVSLRQGTEAFF. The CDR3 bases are TGTGCCAGCAGCTTGGTAAGTTTGCGACAGGGGACTGAAGCTTTCTTT.

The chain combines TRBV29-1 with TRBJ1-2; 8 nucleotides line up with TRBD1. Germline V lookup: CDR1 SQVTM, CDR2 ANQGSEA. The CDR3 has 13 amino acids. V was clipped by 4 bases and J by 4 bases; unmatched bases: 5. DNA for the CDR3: TGCAGCGTTGGGACCCAGGGGGCCTATGGCTACACCTTC. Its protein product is CSVGTQGAYGYTF. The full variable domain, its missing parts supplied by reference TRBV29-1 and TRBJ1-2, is SAVISQKPSRDICQRGTSLTIQCQVDSQVTMMFWYRQQPGQSLTLIATANQGSEATYESGFVIDKFPISRPNLTFSTLTVSNMSPEDSSIYLCSVGTQGAYGYTFGSGTRLTVV.

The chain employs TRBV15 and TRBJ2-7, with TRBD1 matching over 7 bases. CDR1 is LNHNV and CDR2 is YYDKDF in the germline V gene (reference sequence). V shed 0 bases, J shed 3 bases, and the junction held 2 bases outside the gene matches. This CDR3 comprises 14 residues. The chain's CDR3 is CATSRDRGSYEQYF. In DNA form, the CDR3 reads TGTGCCACCAGCAGAGACAGGGGGAGCTACGAGCAGTACTTC.

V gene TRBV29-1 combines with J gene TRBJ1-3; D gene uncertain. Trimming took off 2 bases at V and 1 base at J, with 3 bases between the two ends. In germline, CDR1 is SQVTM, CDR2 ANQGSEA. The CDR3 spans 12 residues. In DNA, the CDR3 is TGCAGCGTTGAACAATCTGGAAACACCATATATTTT. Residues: CSVEQSGNTIYF.

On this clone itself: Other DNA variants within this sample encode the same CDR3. The DNA of the CDR3 is TGCGCCAGCAGCCCCGGACAGGGGCCCTATGGCTACACCTTC. Protein product: CASSPGQGPYGYTF. This chain connects TRBV5-1 to TRBJ1-2; 9 nucleotides match TRBD1. Germline assignment: CDR1 SGHRS and CDR2 YFSETQ. The ends lost 4 bases at V and 4 bases at J; junction bases unmatched: 5. This CDR3 region has 14 residues.

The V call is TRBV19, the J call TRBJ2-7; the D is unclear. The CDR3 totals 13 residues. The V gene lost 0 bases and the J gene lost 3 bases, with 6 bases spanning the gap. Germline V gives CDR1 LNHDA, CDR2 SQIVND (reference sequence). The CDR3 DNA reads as TGTGCCAGTAGTATAGACAGTGACTACGAGCAGTACTTC. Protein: CASSIDSDYEQYF.

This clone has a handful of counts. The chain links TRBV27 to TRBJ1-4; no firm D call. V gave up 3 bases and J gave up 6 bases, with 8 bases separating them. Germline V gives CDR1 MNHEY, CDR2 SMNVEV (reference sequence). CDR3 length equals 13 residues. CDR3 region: CASSFVADEKLFF. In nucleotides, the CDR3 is TGTGCCAGCAGTTTCGTGGCAGATGAAAAACTGTTTTTT.

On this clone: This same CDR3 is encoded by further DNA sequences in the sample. The CDR3 DNA is TGTGCCAGCAGGTCGGGACTAGCGGGTACAGATACGCAGTATTTT. It codes for CASRSGLAGTDTQYF. The V and J genes are TRBV6-5 and TRBJ2-3; 12 bases match TRBD2. The CDR3 is 15 amino acids. J gave up 3 bases and V 6 bases, and 4 bases lay outside the gene matches. Germline CDR1 MNHEY, CDR2 SVGAGI.

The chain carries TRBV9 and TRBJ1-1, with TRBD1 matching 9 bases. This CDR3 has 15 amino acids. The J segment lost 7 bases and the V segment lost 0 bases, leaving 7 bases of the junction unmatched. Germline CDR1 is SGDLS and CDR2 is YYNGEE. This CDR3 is CASSVVGDREFEAFF. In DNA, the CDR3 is TGTGCCAGCAGCGTAGTAGGGGACAGGGAATTTGAAGCTTTCTTT.

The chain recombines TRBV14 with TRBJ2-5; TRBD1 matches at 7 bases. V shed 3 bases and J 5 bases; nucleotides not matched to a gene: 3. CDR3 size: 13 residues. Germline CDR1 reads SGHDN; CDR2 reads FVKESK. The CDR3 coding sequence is TGTGCCAGCAGCCAGACAGGGTCCGAGACCCAGTACTTC. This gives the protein CASSQTGSETQYF.

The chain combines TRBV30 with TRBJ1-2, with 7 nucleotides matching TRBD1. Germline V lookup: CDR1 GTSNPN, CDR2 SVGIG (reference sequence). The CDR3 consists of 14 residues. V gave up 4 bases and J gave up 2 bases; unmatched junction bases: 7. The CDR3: CAWTSADRNYGYTF. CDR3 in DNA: TGTGCCTGGACTTCTGCGGACAGGAACTATGGCTACACCTTC. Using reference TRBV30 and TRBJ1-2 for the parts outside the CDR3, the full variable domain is SQTIHQWPATLVQPVGSPLSLECTVEGTSNPNLYWYRQAAGRGLQLLFYSVGIGQISSEVPQNLSASRPQDRQFILSSKKLLLSDSGFYLCAWTSADRNYGYTFGSGTRLTVV.

This chain's CDR3 is CSVVRDRGNTEAFF. DNA of the CDR3: TGCAGCGTGGTTAGAGACAGGGGGAACACTGAAGCTTTCTTT. This rearrangement joins TRBV29-1 to TRBJ1-1; TRBD1 agrees at 8 bases. From germline, CDR1 is SQVTM and CDR2 ANQGSEA. V lost 6 bases to trimming and J lost 1 base; unmatched junction nucleotides: 7. The CDR3 is 14 residues long.

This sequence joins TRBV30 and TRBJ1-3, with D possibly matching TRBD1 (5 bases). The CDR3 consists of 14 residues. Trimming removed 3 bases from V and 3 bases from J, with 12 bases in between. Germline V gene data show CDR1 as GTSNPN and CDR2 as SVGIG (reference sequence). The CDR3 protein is CAWRRRVYGNTIYF. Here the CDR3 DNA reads TGTGCCTGGAGACGCAGGGTGTATGGAAACACCATATATTTT.

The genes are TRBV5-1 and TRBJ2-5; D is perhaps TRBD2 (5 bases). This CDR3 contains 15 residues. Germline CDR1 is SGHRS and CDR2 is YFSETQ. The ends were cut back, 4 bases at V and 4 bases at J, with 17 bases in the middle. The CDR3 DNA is TGCGCCAGCAGCGCCTCACTAGGAGGCGGAGAGACCCAGTACTTC. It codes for CASSASLGGGETQYF. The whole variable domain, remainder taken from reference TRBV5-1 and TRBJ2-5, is KAGVTQTPRYLIKTRGQQVTLSCSPISGHRSVSWYQQTPGQGLQFLFEYFSETQRNKGNFPGRFSGRQFSNSRSEMNVSTLELGDSALYLCASSASLGGGETQYFGPGTRLLVL.

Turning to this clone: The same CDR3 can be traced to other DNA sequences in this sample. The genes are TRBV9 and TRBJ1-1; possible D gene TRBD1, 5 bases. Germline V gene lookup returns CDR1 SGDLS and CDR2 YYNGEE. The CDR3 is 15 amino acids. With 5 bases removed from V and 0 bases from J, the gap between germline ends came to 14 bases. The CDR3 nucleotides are TGTGCCAGCAGTACCTCTGGGGGGATGAACACTGAAGCTTTCTTT. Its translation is CASSTSGGMNTEAFF.

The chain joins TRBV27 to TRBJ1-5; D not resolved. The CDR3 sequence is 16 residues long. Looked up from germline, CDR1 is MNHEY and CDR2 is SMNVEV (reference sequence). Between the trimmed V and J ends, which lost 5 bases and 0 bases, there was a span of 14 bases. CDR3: CASSITGRNSNQPQHF. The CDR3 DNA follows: TGTGCCAGCAGTATTACCGGGAGAAATAGCAATCAGCCCCAGCATTTT.

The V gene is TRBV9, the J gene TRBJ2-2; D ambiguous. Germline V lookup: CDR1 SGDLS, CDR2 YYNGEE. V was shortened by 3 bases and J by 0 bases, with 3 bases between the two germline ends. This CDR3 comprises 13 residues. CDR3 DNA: TGTGCCAGCAGCGCCTCGAACACCGGGGAGCTGTTTTTT. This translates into CASSASNTGELFF.

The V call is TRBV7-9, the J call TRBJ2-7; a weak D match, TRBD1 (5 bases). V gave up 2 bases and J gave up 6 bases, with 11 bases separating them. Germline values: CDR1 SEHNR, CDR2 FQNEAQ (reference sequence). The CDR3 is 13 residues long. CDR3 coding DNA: TGTGCCAGCAGCTTAAAGGGGTACGTCGAGCAGTACTTC. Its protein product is CASSLKGYVEQYF.

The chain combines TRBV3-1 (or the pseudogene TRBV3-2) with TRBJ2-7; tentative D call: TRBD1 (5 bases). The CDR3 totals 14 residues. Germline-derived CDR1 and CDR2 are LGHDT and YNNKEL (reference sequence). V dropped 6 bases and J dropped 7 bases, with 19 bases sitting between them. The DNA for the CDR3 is TGTGCCAGCAGACCCTCAGGGTCGGCGAGGGAGCAGTACTTC. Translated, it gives CASRPSGSAREQYF.

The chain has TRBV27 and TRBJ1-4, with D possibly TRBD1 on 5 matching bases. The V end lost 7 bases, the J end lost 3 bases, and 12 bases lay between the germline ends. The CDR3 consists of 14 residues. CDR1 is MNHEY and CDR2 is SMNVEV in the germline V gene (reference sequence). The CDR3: CASTSGIPNEKLFF. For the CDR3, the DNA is TGTGCCAGCACCTCAGGGATCCCTAATGAAAAACTGTTTTTT. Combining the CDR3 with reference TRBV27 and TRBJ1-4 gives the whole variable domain EAQVTQNPRYLITVTGKKLTVTCSQNMNHEYMSWYRQDPGLGLRQIYYSMNVEVTDKGDVPEGYKVSRKEKRNFPLILESPSPNQTSLYFCASTSGIPNEKLFFGSGTQLSVL.

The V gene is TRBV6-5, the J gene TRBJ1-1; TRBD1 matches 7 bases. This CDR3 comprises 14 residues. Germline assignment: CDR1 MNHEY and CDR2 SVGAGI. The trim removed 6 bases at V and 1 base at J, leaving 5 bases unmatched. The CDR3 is CASRRGQENTEAFF. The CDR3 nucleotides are TGTGCCAGCAGGCGTGGACAGGAGAACACTGAAGCTTTCTTT.

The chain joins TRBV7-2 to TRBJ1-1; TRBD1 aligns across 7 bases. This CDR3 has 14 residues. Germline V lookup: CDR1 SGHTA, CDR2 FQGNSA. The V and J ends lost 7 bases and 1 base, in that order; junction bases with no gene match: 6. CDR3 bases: TGTGCCAGCAACGAACAGGGGTCGAACACTGAAGCTTTCTTT. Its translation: CASNEQGSNTEAFF.